This TCR beta chain was retrieved from a study of T cells after somatic rescue of genetic block. CDR1 and CDR2 from the germline V gene are LGHNA and YNFKEQ. This CDR3 contains 16 residues. V lost 3 bases, J lost 5 bases, and 20 bases lay in between. Clones were read by immunoSEQ multiplex PCR, and TCRdb kept only the in-frame ones, dropping some. This sample carries approximately 100,000 clones, approximately 90% of them seen once, and the ten largest clones take roughly 1.7%. The chain uses TRBV4-2 and TRBJ2-7; a weak D match, TRBD2 (6 bases). This receptor was obtained from a young woman. Sample: peripheral blood mononuclear cells (PBMCs). The CDR3 nucleotides are TGTGCCAGCAGCCAGGCCCCGGCGGGGCCGAACCACGAGCAGTACTTC. The encoded protein is CASSQAPAGPNHEQYF.